Following are 30 T cell receptor beta chains from one sample sequenced in a study of T cell responses to AZD1222 COVID-19 vaccine. Clones were sequenced by immunoSEQ multiplex PCR, and TCRdb holds only the in-frame ones, with some missing. The data hold some 170,000 clones, with roughly 93% observed a single time. This sample comprised peripheral blood, obtained on day 0 of AZD1222 vaccination. The receptor source for this set is an adult in good health.

Only a few counts were recorded for this clone. This chain uses TRBV7-8 with TRBJ1-5; 12 nucleotides agree with TRBD1. The CDR3 sequence is 17 residues long. Germline V CDR1 and CDR2: SGHVS, FQNEAQ. The J segment lost 5 bases and the V segment lost 2 bases, leaving 7 bases of the junction unmatched. The CDR3 DNA is TGTGCCAGCAGCTTACCGGGACAGGGGGCGTGGGATCAGCCCCAGCATTTT. Residues: CASSLPGQGAWDQPQHF.

V gene TRBV28 combines with J gene TRBJ1-4; no reliable D call. Germline V gene lookup returns CDR1 MDHEN and CDR2 SYDVKM. The V gene lost 7 bases and the J gene lost 3 bases, with 9 bases spanning the gap. This CDR3 has 13 residues. The CDR3 DNA reads as TGTGCCAGCATTTCCGGGTCTAATGAAAAACTGTTTTTT. It specifies CASISGSNEKLFF.

This chain joins TRBV7-2 and TRBJ1-6; 8 positions agree with TRBD1. After removal of 5 bases from V and 7 bases from J, the junction contained 7 bases not matched to a gene. Germline V gene lookup returns CDR1 SGHTA and CDR2 FQGNSA. CDR3 length equals 15 residues. The CDR3 reads CASSVQGGGNSPLHF. The DNA for the CDR3 is TGTGCCAGCAGCGTACAGGGGGGCGGGAATTCACCCCTCCACTTT.

With regard to this clone: The sample contains more than one DNA sequence encoding this CDR3. The chain joins TRBV19 to TRBJ2-1; 12 positions agree with TRBD2. This CDR3 has 14 amino acids. With V trimmed by 8 bases and J by 3 bases, 2 bases remained unmatched. Germline CDR1 and CDR2: LNHDA and SQIVND (reference sequence). CDR3 coding DNA: TGTGCCAGTTCTAGCGGGGGGGACTACAATGAGCAGTTCTTC. Translation gives CASSSGGDYNEQFF. Together with reference TRBV19 and TRBJ2-1, the CDR3 gives the full variable domain: DGGITQSPKYLFRKEGQNVTLSCEQNLNHDAMYWYRQDPGQGLRLIYYSQIVNDFQKGDIAEGYSVSREKKESFPLTVTSAQKNPTAFYLCASSSGGDYNEQFFGPGTRLTVL.

The DNA for the CDR3 is TGCGCCAGCAGCTTGTTCGCCGAAGAAGAGACCCAGTACTTC. Translated: CASSLFAEEETQYF. The V gene is TRBV5-1, the J gene TRBJ2-5; D gene unclear. Trimming removed 1 base at V and 3 bases at J, with 10 bases between. CDR1 is SGHRS, CDR2 YFSETQ, per germline. CDR3 length equals 14 residues.

The chain carries TRBV29-1 and TRBJ1-4; D not certain. The V gene lost 4 bases and the J gene lost 4 bases, with 16 bases spanning the gap. Germline CDR1 SQVTM, CDR2 ANQGSEA. This CDR3 has 15 residues. CDR3 DNA sequence: TGCAGCGTTGTCGGTCCCCAGGCGGGTAATGAAAAACTGTTTTTT. Protein sequence: CSVVGPQAGNEKLFF.

The J gene is TRBJ1-1, the V gene TRBV5-1; possible D gene TRBD1, 5 bases. Germline lookup yields CDR1 SGHRS and CDR2 YFSETQ. The germline V and J ends were trimmed by 7 bases and 1 base, with 17 bases remaining between them. CDR3 length equals 15 residues. CDR3 DNA: TGCGCCAGCGCTCCAGGGAGCTTCAGGAACACTGAAGCTTTCTTT. Residues: CASAPGSFRNTEAFF.

DNA for the CDR3: TGTGCCAGCTCACCACTGGAGGGAGGAAAGGGCTACACCTTC. Encoded protein: CASSPLEGGKGYTF. J is TRBJ1-2 and V is TRBV18; D gene ambiguous. The CDR3 has 14 amino acids. Germline V gene sequence: CDR1 KGHSH, CDR2 LQKENI. Trimming shortened V by 1 base and J by 8 bases, and 14 bases separated the two germline ends.

This chain connects TRBV27 to TRBJ1-6; perhaps TRBD1 as D (5 bases). V lost 2 bases, J lost 7 bases, and 9 bases lay in between. There are 14 residues in the CDR3. Germline values: CDR1 MNHEY, CDR2 SMNVEV (reference sequence). The DNA of the CDR3 is TGTGCCAGCAGTTTACGCCAGGGAAATTCACCCCTCCACTTT. It specifies CASSLRQGNSPLHF.

This rearrangement joins TRBV20-1 to TRBJ2-1, with TRBD2 matching over 8 bases. J was trimmed by 4 bases and V by 3 bases; bases with no gene match: 8. Looked up from germline, CDR1 is DFQATT and CDR2 is SNEGSKA (reference sequence). The CDR3 length is 15 residues. The CDR3 bases are TGCAGTGCTAGTCTACTAGCGGTGGGATACAATGAGCAGTTCTTC. Encoded protein: CSASLLAVGYNEQFF.

A note on this clone: The junction does not match germline at one end; this may be a read error. The chain has TRBV7-9 and TRBJ1-2; D uncertain. This CDR3 contains 12 residues. Germline V lookup: CDR1 SEHNR, CDR2 FQNEAQ (reference sequence). CDR3 sequence (DNA): TGTGCCAGCAGCTCAAACCTACAGCGGGGAAACTTC. Translating it yields CASSSNLQRGNF.

The genes are TRBV6-1 and TRBJ2-7; D may be TRBD2 (5 bases). The CDR3 spans 15 residues. Germline CDR1 MNHNS, CDR2 SASEGT. Trimming left V 1 base short and J 0 bases short, with 10 bases between. The CDR3 nucleotides are TGTGCCAGCAGTGAAGGATCCGGGAACTCCTACGAGCAGTACTTC. The encoded protein is CASSEGSGNSYEQYF.

This chain links TRBV30 with TRBJ1-2, with unresolved D. The germline V gene encodes CDR1 GTSNPN and CDR2 SVGIG (reference sequence). The V end was cut by 4 bases, the J end by 13 bases, with 22 bases between. This CDR3 region has 13 residues. The DNA of the CDR3 is TGTGCCTGGATTGCCCGATGGGCGGCTGGGGTCACCTTC. Translating gives CAWIARWAAGVTF.

This chain joins TRBV6-5 and TRBJ2-1; D call uncertain. The CDR3 extends over 14 amino acids. Germline V gene lookup returns CDR1 MNHEY and CDR2 SVGAGI. Trimming took off 0 bases at V and 10 bases at J, with 13 bases between the two ends. The CDR3 nucleotides are TGTGCCAGCAGTTACTCCATCCCCATATACGAGCAGTTCTTC. Amino acid sequence: CASSYSIPIYEQFF.

The gene calls are TRBV2 and TRBJ1-1; no firm D call. The V end was cut by 7 bases, the J end by 2 bases, with 14 bases between. The CDR3 loop spans 14 amino acids. The V gene's germline CDR1 is SNHLY and CDR2 FYNNEI. CDR3 bases: TGTGCCAGCACCAGAGGTAGGGATAACACTGAAGCTTTCTTT. Protein: CASTRGRDNTEAFF.

The chain is built from TRBV4-1 and TRBJ1-1, with D unresolved. The V end lost 5 bases, the J end lost 3 bases, and 10 bases lay between the germline ends. This CDR3 comprises 13 residues. The V gene's germline CDR1 is MGHRA and CDR2 YSYEKL. The CDR3 sequence is CASSSLADTEAFF. Written as DNA, the CDR3 is TGCGCCAGCAGCTCACTTGCTGACACTGAAGCTTTCTTT.

The V call is TRBV12-3 or TRBV12-4, the J call TRBJ1-2; 9 nucleotides align to TRBD1. This CDR3 has 13 amino acids. J was trimmed by 4 bases and V by 6 bases; bases with no gene match: 3. This CDR3 reads CASRTTGGYGYTF. CDR3 DNA: TGTGCCAGCAGAACGACAGGGGGCTATGGCTACACCTTC.

For the CDR3, the DNA is TGTGCCAGCAGCTTAGCGGGGGGCCGGGAGCAGTACTTC. Protein sequence: CASSLAGGREQYF. The chain joins TRBV11-3 to TRBJ2-7; possible D gene TRBD2, 7 bases. Per the germline V gene, CDR1 is SGHNT and CDR2 is YENEEA. V was cut by 1 base and J by 7 bases, with 11 bases left in between. The CDR3 is made up of 13 amino acids.

The table lists this clone with a count of one. CDR3 residues: CASSQDVPLRGYTF. CDR3 DNA sequence: TGTGCCAGCAGCCAAGATGTCCCACTGAGGGGCTACACCTTC. This chain joins TRBV3-1 (or the pseudogene TRBV3-2) and TRBJ1-2; D not resolved. The CDR3 runs 14 residues. CDR1 is LGHDT and CDR2 is YNNKEL in the germline V gene (reference sequence). V dropped 0 bases and J dropped 8 bases, with 13 bases sitting between them.

V and J are TRBV29-1 and TRBJ2-5; possible D gene TRBD2, 5 bases. V lost 6 bases and J 2 bases, leaving 19 bases between the germline ends. The germline V gene encodes CDR1 SQVTM and CDR2 ANQGSEA. The CDR3 contains 15 residues. CDR3 protein: CSVVLGDRWQETQYF. CDR3 in DNA: TGCAGCGTAGTACTCGGGGATAGGTGGCAAGAGACCCAGTACTTC.

The J gene is TRBJ2-7, the V gene TRBV14; D unresolved. The CDR3 has 13 amino acids. CDR1 SGHDN and CDR2 FVKESK come from the germline V gene. Trimming removed 5 bases from V and 8 bases from J, with 16 bases in between. The chain's CDR3 is CASSETRYWQQYF. The CDR3 DNA follows: TGTGCCAGCAGCGAGACCCGTTATTGGCAGCAGTACTTC.

The chain recombines TRBV10-3 with TRBJ2-1, with 8 bases matching TRBD2. The CDR3 loop spans 13 amino acids. CDR1 and CDR2 (germline): ENHRY, SYGVKD. V was clipped by 10 bases and J by 5 bases; unmatched bases: 7. The CDR3 DNA reads TGTGCCACCGGACTAGCTTTCGACAATGAGCAGTTCTTC. Its protein product is CATGLAFDNEQFF.

The chain combines TRBV6-5 with TRBJ1-2, with D uncertain. V lost 8 bases to trimming and J lost 5 bases, with 9 bases between them. CDR1 MNHEY and CDR2 SVGAGI come from the germline V gene. The CDR3 covers 11 residues. CDR3 sequence (DNA): TGTGCCAGCGGGCCACCGTATGGCTACACCTTC. Translated, it gives CASGPPYGYTF.

V usage is TRBV9 and J usage is TRBJ1-2; 8 bases agree with TRBD1. Unmatched junction bases numbered 10, after V lost 1 base and J lost 5 bases. The V gene's germline CDR1 is SGDLS and CDR2 YYNGEE. This CDR3 is 16 amino acids long. For the CDR3, the DNA is TGTGCCAGCAGCGTATCCAGACAGGGGAGGTGGTATGGCTACACCTTC. Its translation is CASSVSRQGRWYGYTF.

The chain links TRBV7-2 to TRBJ1-2; 9 bases agree with TRBD1. There are 15 residues in the CDR3. The V segment lost 5 bases and the J segment 4 bases; nucleotides outside the gene matches: 8. The germline V gene encodes CDR1 SGHTA and CDR2 FQGNSA. The CDR3 DNA reads TGTGCCAGCAGCCGCGGACAGGGGTTGGGCTATGGCTACACCTTC. The encoded protein is CASSRGQGLGYGYTF.

The V and J genes are TRBV7-9 and TRBJ1-3; perhaps TRBD1 as D (6 bases). The CDR3 covers 15 residues. Trimming took 7 bases from V and 0 from J, leaving 13 bases between them. Germline values: CDR1 SEHNR, CDR2 FQNEAQ (reference sequence). In DNA, the CDR3 is TGTGCCAGCAACACAGGGCCAAGCTCTGGAAACACCATATATTTT. Its translation is CASNTGPSSGNTIYF.

The chain joins TRBV27 to TRBJ1-2; TRBD1 aligns across 10 bases. CDR1 and CDR2 from the germline V gene are MNHEY and SMNVEV (reference sequence). V lost 6 bases to trimming and J lost 4 bases; unmatched junction nucleotides: 14. The CDR3 length is 17 residues. The CDR3 region is CASRIQWGTGETYGYTF. CDR3 DNA sequence: TGTGCCAGCAGAATCCAGTGGGGGACAGGGGAAACCTATGGCTACACCTTC.

V and J are TRBV19 and TRBJ1-2; a possible D gene is TRBD1 (5 bases). Per the germline V gene, CDR1 is LNHDA and CDR2 is SQIVND (reference sequence). This CDR3 has 16 amino acids. V shed 5 bases and J shed 7 bases, with 23 bases lying between them. The CDR3: CASSRGGTPASIGYTF. DNA for the CDR3: TGTGCCAGTAGTCGGGGCGGGACCCCAGCCAGCATTGGCTACACCTTC. Based on the CDR3 plus reference TRBV19 and TRBJ1-2, the full variable domain is DGGITQSPKYLFRKEGQNVTLSCEQNLNHDAMYWYRQDPGQGLRLIYYSQIVNDFQKGDIAEGYSVSREKKESFPLTVTSAQKNPTAFYLCASSRGGTPASIGYTFGSGTRLTVV.

The chain recombines TRBV3-1 (or the pseudogene TRBV3-2) with TRBJ2-2, with D perhaps matching TRBD1 (6 bases). This CDR3 contains 15 residues. V was pared by 1 base and J by 4 bases, with 10 bases between. The germline CDR1 and CDR2 sequences are LGHDT and YNNKEL (reference sequence). The CDR3 protein is CASSQVTGTTGELFF. CDR3 sequence (DNA): TGTGCCAGCAGCCAAGTGACAGGAACCACCGGGGAGCTGTTTTTT.

This chain uses TRBV6-5 with TRBJ1-2; tentatively, D is TRBD1 (5 bases). This CDR3 spans 15 amino acids. The ends were cut back, 7 bases at V and 2 bases at J, with 17 bases in the middle. CDR1 and CDR2 from the germline V gene are MNHEY and SVGAGI. DNA for the CDR3: TGTGCCAGCAAGGGTGTGGGGCGATTAAACTATGGCTACACCTTC. Amino acid sequence: CASKGVGRLNYGYTF.